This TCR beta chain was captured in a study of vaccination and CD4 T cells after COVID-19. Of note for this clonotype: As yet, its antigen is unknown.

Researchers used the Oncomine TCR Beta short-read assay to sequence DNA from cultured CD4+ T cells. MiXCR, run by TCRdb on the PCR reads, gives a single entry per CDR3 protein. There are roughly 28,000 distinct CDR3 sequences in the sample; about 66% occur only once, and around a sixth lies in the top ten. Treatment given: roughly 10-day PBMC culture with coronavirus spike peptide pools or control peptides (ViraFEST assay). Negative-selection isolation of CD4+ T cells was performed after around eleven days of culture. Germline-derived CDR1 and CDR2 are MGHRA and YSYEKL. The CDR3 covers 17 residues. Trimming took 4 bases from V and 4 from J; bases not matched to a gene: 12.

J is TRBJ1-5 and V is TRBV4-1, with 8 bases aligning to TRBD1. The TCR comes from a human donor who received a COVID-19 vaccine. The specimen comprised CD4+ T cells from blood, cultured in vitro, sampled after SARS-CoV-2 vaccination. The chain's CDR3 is CASSPGQAKTRNQPQHF. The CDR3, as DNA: TGCGCCAGCAGCCCGGGACAGGCTAAAACAAGAAATCAGCCCCAGCATTTT.